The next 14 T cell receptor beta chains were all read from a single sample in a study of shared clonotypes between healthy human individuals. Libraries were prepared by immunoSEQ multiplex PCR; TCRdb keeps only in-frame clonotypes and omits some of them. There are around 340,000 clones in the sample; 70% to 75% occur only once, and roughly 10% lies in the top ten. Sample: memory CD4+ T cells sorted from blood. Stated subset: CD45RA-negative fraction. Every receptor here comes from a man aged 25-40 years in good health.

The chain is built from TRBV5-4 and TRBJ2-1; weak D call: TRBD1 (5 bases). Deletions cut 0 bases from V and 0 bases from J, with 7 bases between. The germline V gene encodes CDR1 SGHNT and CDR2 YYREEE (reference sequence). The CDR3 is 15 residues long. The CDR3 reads CASSLVRDSYNEQFF. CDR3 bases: TGTGCCAGCAGCTTGGTCAGGGACTCCTACAATGAGCAGTTCTTC. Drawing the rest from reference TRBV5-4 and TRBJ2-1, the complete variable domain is ETGVTQSPTHLIKTRGQQVTLRCSSQSGHNTVSWYQQALGQGPQFIFQYYREEENGRGNFPPRFSGLQFPNYSSELNVNALELDDSALYLCASSLVRDSYNEQFFGPGTRLTVL.

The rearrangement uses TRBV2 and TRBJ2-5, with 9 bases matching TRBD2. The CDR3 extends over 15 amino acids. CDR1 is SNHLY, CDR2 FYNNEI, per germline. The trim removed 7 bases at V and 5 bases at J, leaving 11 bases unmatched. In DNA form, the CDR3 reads TGTGCCAGCACCAGTAGCGGGAGAACTTGGGAGACCCAGTACTTC. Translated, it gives CASTSSGRTWETQYF.

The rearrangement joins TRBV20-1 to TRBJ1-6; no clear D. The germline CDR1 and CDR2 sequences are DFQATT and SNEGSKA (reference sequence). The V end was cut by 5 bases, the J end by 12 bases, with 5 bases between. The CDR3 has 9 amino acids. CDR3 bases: TGCAGTGCTGGAAAACCCCTCCACTTT. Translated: CSAGKPLHF.

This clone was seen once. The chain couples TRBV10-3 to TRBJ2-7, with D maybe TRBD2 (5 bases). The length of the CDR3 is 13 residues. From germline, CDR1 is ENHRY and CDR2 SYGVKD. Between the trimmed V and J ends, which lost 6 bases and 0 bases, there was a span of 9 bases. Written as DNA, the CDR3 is TGTGCCATCAGATTAGCGAGCTCCTACGAGCAGTACTTC. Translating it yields CAIRLASSYEQYF.

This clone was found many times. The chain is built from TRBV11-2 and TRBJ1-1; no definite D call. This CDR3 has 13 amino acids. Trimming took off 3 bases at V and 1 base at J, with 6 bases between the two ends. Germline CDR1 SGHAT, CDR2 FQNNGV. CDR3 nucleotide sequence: TGTGCCAGCAGCTTTAACGGGAACACTGAAGCTTTCTTT. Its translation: CASSFNGNTEAFF. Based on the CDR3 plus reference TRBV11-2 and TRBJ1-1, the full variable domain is EAGVAQSPRYKIIEKRQSVAFWCNPISGHATLYWYQQILGQGPKLLIQFQNNGVVDDSQLPKDRFSAERLKGVDSTLKIQPAKLEDSAVYLCASSFNGNTEAFFGQGTRLTVV.

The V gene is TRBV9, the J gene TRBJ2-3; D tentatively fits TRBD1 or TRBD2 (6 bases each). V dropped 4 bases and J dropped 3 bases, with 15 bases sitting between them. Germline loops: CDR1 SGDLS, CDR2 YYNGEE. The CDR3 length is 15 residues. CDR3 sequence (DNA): TGTGCCAGCAGCCTTGAGGGGGGACGGACAGATACGCAGTATTTT. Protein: CASSLEGGRTDTQYF. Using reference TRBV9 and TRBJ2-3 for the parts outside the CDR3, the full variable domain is DSGVTQTPKHLITATGQRVTLRCSPRSGDLSVYWYQQSLDQGLQFLIQYYNGEERAKGNILERFSAQQFPDLHSELNLSSLELGDSALYFCASSLEGGRTDTQYFGPGTRLTVL.

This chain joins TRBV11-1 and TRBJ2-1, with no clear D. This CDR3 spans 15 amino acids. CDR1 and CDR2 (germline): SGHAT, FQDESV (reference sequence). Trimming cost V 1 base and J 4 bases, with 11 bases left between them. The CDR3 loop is CASSLGPQRYNEQFF. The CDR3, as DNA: TGTGCCAGCAGCTTAGGTCCCCAAAGGTACAATGAGCAGTTCTTC.

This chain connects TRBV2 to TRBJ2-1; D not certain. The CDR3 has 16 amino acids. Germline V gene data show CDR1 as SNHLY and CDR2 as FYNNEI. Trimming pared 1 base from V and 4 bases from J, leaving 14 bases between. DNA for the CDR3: TGTGCCAGCAGTGAAGGTAGGGTCTCATTTTACAATGAGCAGTTCTTC. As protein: CASSEGRVSFYNEQFF.

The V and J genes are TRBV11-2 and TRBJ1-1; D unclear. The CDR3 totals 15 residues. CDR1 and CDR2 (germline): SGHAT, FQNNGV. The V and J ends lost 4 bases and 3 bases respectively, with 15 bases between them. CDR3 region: CASSSYGRRDTEAFF. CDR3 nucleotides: TGTGCCAGCAGCTCCTACGGGAGGAGGGACACTGAAGCTTTCTTT.

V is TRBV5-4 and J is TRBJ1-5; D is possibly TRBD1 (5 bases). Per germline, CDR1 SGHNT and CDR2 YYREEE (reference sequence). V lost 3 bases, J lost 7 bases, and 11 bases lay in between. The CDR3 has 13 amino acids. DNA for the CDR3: TGTGCCAGCAGCTCAGGGTCGGGGCAGCCCCAGCATTTT. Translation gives CASSSGSGQPQHF.

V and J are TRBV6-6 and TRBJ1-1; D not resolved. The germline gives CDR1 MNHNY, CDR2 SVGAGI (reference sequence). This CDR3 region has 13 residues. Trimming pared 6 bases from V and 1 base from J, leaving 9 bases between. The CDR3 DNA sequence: TGTGCCAGCAGACCGGACCGGAACACTGAAGCTTTCTTT. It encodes CASRPDRNTEAFF.

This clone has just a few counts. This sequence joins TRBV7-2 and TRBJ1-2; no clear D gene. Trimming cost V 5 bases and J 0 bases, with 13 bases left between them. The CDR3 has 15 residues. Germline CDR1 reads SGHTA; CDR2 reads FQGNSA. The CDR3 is CASSPYRAPNYGYTF. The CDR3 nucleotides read TGTGCCAGCAGCCCTTACAGAGCTCCTAACTATGGCTACACCTTC.

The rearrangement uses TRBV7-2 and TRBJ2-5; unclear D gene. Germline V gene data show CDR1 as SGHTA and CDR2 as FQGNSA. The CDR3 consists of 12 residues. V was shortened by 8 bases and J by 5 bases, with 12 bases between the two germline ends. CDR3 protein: CASGLGLETQYF. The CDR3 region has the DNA TGTGCCAGCGGTTTAGGGTTGGAGACCCAGTACTTC.

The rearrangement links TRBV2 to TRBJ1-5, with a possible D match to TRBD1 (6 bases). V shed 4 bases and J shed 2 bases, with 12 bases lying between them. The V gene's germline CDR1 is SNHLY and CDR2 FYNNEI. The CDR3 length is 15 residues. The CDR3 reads CASSGEGGGNQPQHF. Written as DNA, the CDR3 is TGTGCCAGCAGTGGGGAGGGGGGGGGCAATCAGCCCCAGCATTTT.